The text below deals with one TCR beta chain. The antigen is not known. Germline and junction disagree at one end, which may indicate a read error. The data originate from a study of tumor and adjacent non-tumor tissue in lung cancer. Study-level information: Patients were aged about 31 to 85, fewer than twelve men and roughly 5 women, stage I to III. Study outcomes and limitations: Tumor repertoires had a smaller top 100 clone share than normal lung.

A modified ARM-PCR protocol with three rounds of nested PCR amplified TCRbeta. MiXCR was run by TCRdb on the multiplex PCR reads, yielding one entry per CDR3 protein. Of more than 55,000 distinct CDR3 sequences in the sample, about 56% were seen once. RNA was extracted from bulk tissue without any cell sorting. Distant lung tissue was collected more than 3 cm away from the tumor edge. The CDR3 runs 13 residues. The V gene's germline CDR1 is PRHDT and CDR2 FYEKMQ (reference sequence). What was sequenced was distant non-tumor lung tissue. The chain employs TRBV13 and TRBJ1-2, with D perhaps TRBD1 (6 bases). This receptor was identified in a man between 65 and 85 years old with non-small cell lung cancer. The CDR3 DNA reads TGTGCCAGCAGCTTAGGAGGACAGAGCGCCGTCGCCTTC. It codes for CASSLGGQSAVAF.